This T cell receptor (beta chain) comes out of a study of blood T cell repertoires in COVID-19. About the research overall: Samples of COVID-19 (acute and convalescent) were obtained from the United States, Italy and Spain. Sources were T cells, B-cell-depleted T cells, or PBMCs; the material itself was cDNA or gDNA.

Methods used by the authors: It was from reference gene primer amplification that nucleated cell counts were estimated. The data were produced by immunoSEQ multiplex PCR, yet TCRdb's version contains in-frame clones alone and is incomplete. The DNA was the basis for D and trimming; V, J and clone size are from that table. The sample contains some 170,000 clones, 70% to 90% of which appear only once. The CDR3 has 13 residues. Germline CDR1 reads LNHDA; CDR2 reads SQIVND (reference sequence). The ends were cut back, 5 bases at V and 1 base at J, with 6 bases in the middle. The sequenced material came from peripheral blood. The chain is built from TRBV19 and TRBJ1-5; D uncertain. The TCR originated in a human donor in a cohort sampled during active COVID-19. As DNA, the CDR3 is TGTGCCAGTAGTTCTCAGAGCAATCAGCCCCAGCATTTT. Translating it yields CASSSQSNQPQHF.